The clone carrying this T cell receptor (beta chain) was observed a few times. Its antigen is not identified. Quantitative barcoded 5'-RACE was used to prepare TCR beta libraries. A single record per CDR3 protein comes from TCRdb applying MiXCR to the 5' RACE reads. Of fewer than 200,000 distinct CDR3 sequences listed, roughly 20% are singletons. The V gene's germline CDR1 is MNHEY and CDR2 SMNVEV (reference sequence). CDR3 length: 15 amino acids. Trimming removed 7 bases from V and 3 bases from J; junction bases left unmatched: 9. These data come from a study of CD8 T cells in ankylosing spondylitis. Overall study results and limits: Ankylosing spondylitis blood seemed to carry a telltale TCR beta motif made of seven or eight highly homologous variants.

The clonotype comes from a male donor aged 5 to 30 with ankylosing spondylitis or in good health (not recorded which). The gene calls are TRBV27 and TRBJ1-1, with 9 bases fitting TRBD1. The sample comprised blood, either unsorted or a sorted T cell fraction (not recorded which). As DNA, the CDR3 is TGTGCCAGCAAGGACAGGGGACTACAGGACACTGAAGCTTTCTTT. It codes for CASKDRGLQDTEAFF.